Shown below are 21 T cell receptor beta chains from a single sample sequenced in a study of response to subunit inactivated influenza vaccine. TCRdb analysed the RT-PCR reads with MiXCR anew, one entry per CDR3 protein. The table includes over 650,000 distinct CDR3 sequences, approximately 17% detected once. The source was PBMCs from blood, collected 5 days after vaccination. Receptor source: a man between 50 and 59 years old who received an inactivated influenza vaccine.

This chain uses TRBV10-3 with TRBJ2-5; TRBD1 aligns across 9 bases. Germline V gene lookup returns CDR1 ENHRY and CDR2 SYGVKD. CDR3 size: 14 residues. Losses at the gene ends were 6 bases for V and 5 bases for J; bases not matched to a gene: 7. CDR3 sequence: CAIRMGQGAETQYF. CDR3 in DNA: TGTGCCATCAGGATGGGACAGGGAGCGGAGACCCAGTACTTC.

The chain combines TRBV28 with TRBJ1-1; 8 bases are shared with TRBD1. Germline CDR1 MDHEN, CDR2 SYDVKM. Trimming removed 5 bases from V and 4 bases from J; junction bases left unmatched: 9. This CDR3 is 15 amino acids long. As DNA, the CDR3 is TGTGCCAGCAGTCCCGGACAGGGACGGGGCACTGAAGCTTTCTTT. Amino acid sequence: CASSPGQGRGTEAFF.

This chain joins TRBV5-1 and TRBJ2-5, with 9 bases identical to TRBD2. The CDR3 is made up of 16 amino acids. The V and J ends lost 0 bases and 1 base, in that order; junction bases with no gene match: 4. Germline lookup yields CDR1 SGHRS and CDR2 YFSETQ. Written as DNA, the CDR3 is TGCGCCAGCAGCTTGGCCCCGACTAGCGGCCAAGAGACCCAGTACTTC. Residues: CASSLAPTSGQETQYF.

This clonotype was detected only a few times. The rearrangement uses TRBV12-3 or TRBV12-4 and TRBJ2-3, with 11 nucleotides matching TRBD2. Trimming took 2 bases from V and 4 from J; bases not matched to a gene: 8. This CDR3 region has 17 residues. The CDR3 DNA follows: TGTGCCAGCAGTTTACCCCTTAGCGGGGGGGCGGCAGATACGCAGTATTTT. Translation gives CASSLPLSGGAADTQYF.

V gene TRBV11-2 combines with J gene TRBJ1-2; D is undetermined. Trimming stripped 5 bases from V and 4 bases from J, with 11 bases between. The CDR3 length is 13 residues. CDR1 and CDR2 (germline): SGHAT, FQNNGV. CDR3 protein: CASSPSGVYGYTF. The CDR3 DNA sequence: TGTGCCAGCAGCCCTAGTGGGGTCTATGGCTACACCTTC.

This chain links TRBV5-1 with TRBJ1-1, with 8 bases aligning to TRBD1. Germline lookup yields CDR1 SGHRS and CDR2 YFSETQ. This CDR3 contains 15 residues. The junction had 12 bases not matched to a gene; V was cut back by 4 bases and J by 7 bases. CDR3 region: CASSRDRPNAIEAFF. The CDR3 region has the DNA TGCGCCAGCAGCCGGGACAGGCCCAACGCCATTGAAGCTTTCTTT.

The CDR3 is CASSTLGPYGGNQPQHF. The CDR3 DNA follows: TGTGCCAGCAGCACCCTGGGACCGTATGGCGGCAATCAGCCCCAGCATTTT. The V and J genes are TRBV21-1 and TRBJ1-5; the DNA was not compared with TRBD1, the D call given in the table. TRBV21-1 is given as a pseudogene. There are 17 residues in the CDR3.

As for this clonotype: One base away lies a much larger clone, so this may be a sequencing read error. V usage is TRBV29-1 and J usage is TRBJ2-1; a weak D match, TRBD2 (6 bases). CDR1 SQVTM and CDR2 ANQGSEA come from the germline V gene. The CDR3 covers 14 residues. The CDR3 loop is CSVDSGSSYNEQCF. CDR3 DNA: TGCAGCGTTGATTCCGGGAGCTCCTACAATGAGCAGTGCTTC.

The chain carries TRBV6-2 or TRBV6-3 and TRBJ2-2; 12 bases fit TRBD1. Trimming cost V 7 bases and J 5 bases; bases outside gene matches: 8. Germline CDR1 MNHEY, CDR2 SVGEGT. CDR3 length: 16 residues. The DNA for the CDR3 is TGTGCCAGCAAAACACCGGGACAGGGGGCTACCGGGGAGCTGTTTTTT. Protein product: CASKTPGQGATGELFF.

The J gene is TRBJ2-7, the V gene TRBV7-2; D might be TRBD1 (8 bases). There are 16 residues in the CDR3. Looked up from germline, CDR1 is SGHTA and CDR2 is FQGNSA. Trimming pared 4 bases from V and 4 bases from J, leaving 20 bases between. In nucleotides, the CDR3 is TGTGCCAGCAGCTCCGGGGGAGGGCAGGGGGCGTACGAGCAGTACTTC. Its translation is CASSSGGGQGAYEQYF.

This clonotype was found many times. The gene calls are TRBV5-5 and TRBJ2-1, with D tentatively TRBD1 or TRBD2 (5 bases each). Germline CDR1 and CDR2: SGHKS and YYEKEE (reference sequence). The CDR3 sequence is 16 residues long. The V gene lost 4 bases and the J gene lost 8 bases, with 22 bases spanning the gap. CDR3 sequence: CASSATGTTFVDEQFF. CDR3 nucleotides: TGTGCCAGCAGCGCTACCGGGACCACATTTGTGGATGAGCAGTTCTTC.

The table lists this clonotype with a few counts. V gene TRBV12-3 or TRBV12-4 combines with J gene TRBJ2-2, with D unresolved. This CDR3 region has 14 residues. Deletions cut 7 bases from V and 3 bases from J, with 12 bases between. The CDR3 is CASIPTVDTGELFF. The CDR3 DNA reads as TGTGCCAGCATCCCCACGGTGGACACCGGGGAGCTGTTTTTT.

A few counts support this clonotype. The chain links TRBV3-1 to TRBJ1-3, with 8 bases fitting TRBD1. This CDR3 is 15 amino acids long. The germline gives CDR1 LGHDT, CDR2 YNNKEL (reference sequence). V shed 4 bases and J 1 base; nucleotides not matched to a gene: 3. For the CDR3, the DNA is TGTGCCAGCAGCCGTCGGACAGGGTCTGGAAACACCATATATTTT. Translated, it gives CASSRRTGSGNTIYF.

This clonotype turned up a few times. The CDR3 reads CASSQVGSFDIGELFF. Written as DNA, the CDR3 is TGCGCCAGCAGCCAAGTTGGTAGTTTTGACATCGGGGAGCTGTTTTTT. V and J are TRBV4-3 and TRBJ2-2; D is unresolved. Germline V gives CDR1 LGHNA, CDR2 YSLEER. The V end lost 1 base, the J end lost 7 bases, and 16 bases lay between the germline ends. CDR3 size: 16 residues.

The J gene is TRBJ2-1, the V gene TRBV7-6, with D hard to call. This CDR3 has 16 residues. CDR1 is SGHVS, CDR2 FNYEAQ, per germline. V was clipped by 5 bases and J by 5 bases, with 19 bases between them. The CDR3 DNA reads TGTGCCAGCAGCCAAGGTTATAGACAAACAAACAATGAGCAGTTCTTC. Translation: CASSQGYRQTNNEQFF.

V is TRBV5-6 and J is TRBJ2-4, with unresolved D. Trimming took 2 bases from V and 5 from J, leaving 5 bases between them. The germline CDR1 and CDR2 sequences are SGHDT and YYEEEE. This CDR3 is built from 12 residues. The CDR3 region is CASSFTENIQYF. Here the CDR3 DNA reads TGTGCCAGCAGCTTTACGGAAAACATTCAGTACTTC.

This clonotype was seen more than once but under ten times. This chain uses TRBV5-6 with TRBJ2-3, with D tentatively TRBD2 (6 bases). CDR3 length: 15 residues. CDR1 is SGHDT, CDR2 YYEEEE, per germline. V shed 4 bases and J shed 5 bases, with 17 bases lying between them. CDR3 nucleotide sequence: TGTGCCAGCAGCCGGCCGGAGCGGAGGGGAGATACGCAGTATTTT. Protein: CASSRPERRGDTQYF.

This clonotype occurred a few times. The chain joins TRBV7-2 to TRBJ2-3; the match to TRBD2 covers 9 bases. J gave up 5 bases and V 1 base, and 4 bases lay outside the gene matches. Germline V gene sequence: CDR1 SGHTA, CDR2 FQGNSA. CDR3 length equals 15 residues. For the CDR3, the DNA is TGTGCCAGCAGCTTAGGGGGACTAGCAATAGATACGCAGTATTTT. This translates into CASSLGGLAIDTQYF.

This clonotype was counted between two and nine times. The CDR3 loop reads CASSQDWLRGGEQFF. The DNA of the CDR3 is TGTGCCAGCAGCCAAGATTGGCTCAGGGGTGGTGAGCAGTTCTTC. This chain links TRBV3-1 with TRBJ2-1; tentative D call: TRBD1 (6 bases). Trimming took 0 bases from V and 9 from J, leaving 15 bases between them. Per germline, CDR1 LGHDT and CDR2 YNNKEL (reference sequence). This CDR3 comprises 15 residues.

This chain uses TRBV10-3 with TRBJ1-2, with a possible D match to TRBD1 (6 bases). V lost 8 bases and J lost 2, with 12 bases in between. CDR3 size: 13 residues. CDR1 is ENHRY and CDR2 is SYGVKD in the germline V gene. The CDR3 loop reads CAISTGPNYGYTF. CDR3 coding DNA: TGTGCCATCTCGACAGGACCGAACTATGGCTACACCTTC.

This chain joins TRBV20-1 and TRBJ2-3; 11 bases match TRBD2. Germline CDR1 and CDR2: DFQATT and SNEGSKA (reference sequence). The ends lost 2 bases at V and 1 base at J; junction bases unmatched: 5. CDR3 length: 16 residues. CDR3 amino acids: CSARSPLAGGTDTQYF. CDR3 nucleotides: TGCAGTGCTAGATCGCCACTAGCGGGAGGCACAGATACGCAGTATTTT.